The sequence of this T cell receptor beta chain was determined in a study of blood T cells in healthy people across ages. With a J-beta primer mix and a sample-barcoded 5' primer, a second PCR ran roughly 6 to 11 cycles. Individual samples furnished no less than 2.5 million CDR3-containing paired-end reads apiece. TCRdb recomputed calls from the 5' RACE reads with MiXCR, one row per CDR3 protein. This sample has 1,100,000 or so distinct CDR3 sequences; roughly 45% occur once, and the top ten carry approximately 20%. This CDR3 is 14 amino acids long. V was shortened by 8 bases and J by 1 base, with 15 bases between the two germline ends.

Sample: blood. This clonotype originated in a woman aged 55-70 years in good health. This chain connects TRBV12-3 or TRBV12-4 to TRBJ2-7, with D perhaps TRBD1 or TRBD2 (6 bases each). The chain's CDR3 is CASSFGGPSYEQYF. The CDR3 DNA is TGTGCCAGCTCCTTTGGGGGGCCATCCTACGAGCAGTACTTC.